Given below is one T cell receptor (beta chain) in context. The antigen is undetermined. The CDR3 is made up of 13 amino acids. Germline V gene sequence: CDR1 LGHNA, CDR2 YNFKEQ. Trimming cost V 1 base and J 4 bases, with 7 bases left between them. This sample is drawn from a study of long-term antiretroviral therapy in people with HIV. For the study at large: In the earliest collections, sampling predates the 2015 immediate-ART recommendation by about a decade. General study results and limits: Clones showing expansion before ART dominated the repertoire at all time points.

A v3.0 immunoSEQ assay was performed at survey level. Here immunoSEQ multiplex PCR was the method, and the copy in TCRdb shows in-frame clones only, minus some. Here the sample spans roughly 18,000 clones, around 76% being singletons. The TCR originated in a man in his fifties with HIV. The gene calls are TRBV4-2 and TRBJ2-5; weak D call: TRBD1 (5 bases). Sample: unsorted PBMCs, taken 2.2 years after starting antiretroviral therapy. The CDR3 here is CASSQGQLETQYF. The CDR3 DNA sequence: TGTGCCAGCAGCCAAGGACAGCTAGAGACCCAGTACTTC.